The rows below give T cell receptor beta chains drawn from one sample of a study of T cell responses to AZD1222 COVID-19 vaccine. Here immunoSEQ multiplex PCR was the method, and the copy in TCRdb shows in-frame clones only, minus some. The profile shows roughly 120,000 clones, 91% of them singletons. Sequencing used peripheral blood, obtained on day 0 of AZD1222 vaccination. The receptor set was obtained from an adult in good health. CDR3s include the opening cysteine and the closing phenylalanine or tryptophan. A D gene is named only where the DNA matches it firmly. Some rows have no size entry. The others give once, few or many, or a class for an expanded clone.

v_call	d_call	clone_size	j_call	cdr3_nt	cdr3_aa
TRBV7-9	TRBD1	-	TRBJ1-2	TGTGCCAGCAGCTTAGGGGCCGGGTCCAGGGGGTATGGCTACACCTTC	CASSLGAGSRGYGYTF
TRBV29-1	-	-	TRBJ1-1	TGCAGCGTTGATAGGGCTAACACTGAAGCTTTCTTT	CSVDRANTEAFF
TRBV5-1	-	-	TRBJ2-1	TGCGCCAGCAGCTTGCTCGCGGCCAATGAGCAGTTCTTC	CASSLLAANEQFF
TRBV5-1	-	-	TRBJ2-3	TGCGCCAGCAGCTTCACAGGGACAGATACGCAGTATTTT	CASSFTGTDTQYF
TRBV28	-	-	TRBJ2-1	TGTGCCAGTGCAGGACGCTCCTACAATGAGCAGTTCTTC	CASAGRSYNEQFF
TRBV4-3	-	-	TRBJ1-1	TGCGCCAGCAGCCAAGAACCCTGGGGGGGGCGTCCCACTGAAGCTTTCTTT	CASSQEPWGGRPTEAFF
TRBV5-1	-	few	TRBJ1-3	TGCGCCAGCAGCCTCCGTGGCAGGACCTCTGGAAACACCATATATTTT	CASSLRGRTSGNTIYF
TRBV7-3	TRBD1	-	TRBJ2-3	TGTGCCAGCAGCCCCGGACAGGGAAGCACAGATACGCAGTATTTT	CASSPGQGSTDTQYF
TRBV9	-	-	TRBJ2-7	TGTGCCAGCAGCCCTTCGGCGGGGGCCTCCTACGAGCAGTACTTC	CASSPSAGASYEQYF
TRBV5-1	-	once	TRBJ2-2	TGCGCCAGCAGCTTGAGGGGACACGGGAACACCGGGGAGCTGTTTTTT	CASSLRGHGNTGELFF
TRBV5-1	-	-	TRBJ2-3	TGCGCCAGCAGCCCCGGGACTGTCACTGATACGCAGTATTTT	CASSPGTVTDTQYF
TRBV5-6	-	-	TRBJ1-6	TGTGCCAGCCAATCCTATAATTCACCCCTCCACTTT	CASQSYNSPLHF
TRBV2	-	-	TRBJ1-3	TGTGCCAGCAGTATCGGGCCAGACGTGTGGAACACCATATATTTT	CASSIGPDVWNTIYF